Following are 19 T cell receptor beta chains from one sample sequenced in a study of T cell changes during pregnancy in multiple sclerosis. The data were produced by immunoSEQ multiplex PCR, yet TCRdb's version contains in-frame clones alone and is incomplete. There are 30,000 to 40,000 clones in the sample; almost 90% occur only once, and around 0.52% lies in the top ten. The sample was CD4+ T cells from peripheral blood mononuclear cells, taken in the second trimester of pregnancy. These TCRs come from a female donor with multiple sclerosis, enrolled in a pregnancy study.

The rearrangement links TRBV4-3 to TRBJ1-2; no firm D call. V lost 3 bases and J lost 3, with 11 bases in between. This CDR3 comprises 14 residues. Germline CDR1 and CDR2: LGHNA and YSLEER. Written as DNA, the CDR3 is TGCGCCAGCAGCCAGGGATACGGGGACTATGGCTACACCTTC. The encoded protein is CASSQGYGDYGYTF.

This chain uses TRBV9 with TRBJ2-7; 9 nucleotides align to TRBD1. V was pared by 0 bases and J by 3 bases, with 4 bases of the junction left unmatched. The CDR3 sequence is 15 residues long. CDR1 and CDR2 (germline): SGDLS, YYNGEE. CDR3 in DNA: TGTGCCAGCAGCGTAGCCCCGACAGGGGGCTACGAGCAGTACTTC. Translating it yields CASSVAPTGGYEQYF. The variable domain in full, completed from reference TRBV9 and TRBJ2-7, reads DSGVTQTPKHLITATGQRVTLRCSPRSGDLSVYWYQQSLDQGLQFLIQYYNGEERAKGNILERFSAQQFPDLHSELNLSSLELGDSALYFCASSVAPTGGYEQYFGPGTRLTVT.

The V and J genes are TRBV29-1 and TRBJ2-3; D might be TRBD1 (5 bases). V dropped 4 bases and J dropped 0 bases, with 20 bases sitting between them. The length of the CDR3 is 17 residues. The germline V gene encodes CDR1 SQVTM and CDR2 ANQGSEA. The CDR3, as DNA: TGCAGCGTTGGAAGGGGCGAGGTTCTACTTAGCACAGATACGCAGTATTTT. Translation: CSVGRGEVLLSTDTQYF.

The table lists this clone with a count of one. The chain is built from TRBV27 and TRBJ2-3, with unresolved D. Germline CDR1 and CDR2: MNHEY and SMNVEV (reference sequence). V was trimmed by 3 bases and J by 1 base, leaving 8 bases between them. There are 14 residues in the CDR3. Written as DNA, the CDR3 is TGTGCCAGCAGTTTCTCCTTTGGCACAGATACGCAGTATTTT. Encoded protein: CASSFSFGTDTQYF.

This clone was observed a single time. The chain combines TRBV19 with TRBJ1-5; 8 positions match TRBD1. The V and J ends lost 7 bases and 7 bases, in that order; junction bases with no gene match: 12. The CDR3 runs 15 residues. The germline CDR1 and CDR2 sequences are LNHDA and SQIVND (reference sequence). CDR3 nucleotides: TGTGCCAGTACCCGCTTAGCAGGGGGCGTACAGCCCCAGCATTTT. Protein: CASTRLAGGVQPQHF.

V gene TRBV5-4 combines with J gene TRBJ2-3, with 9 bases that match TRBD2. V lost 2 bases and J lost 7; bases outside the gene matches: 5. Per the germline V gene, CDR1 is SGHNT and CDR2 is YYREEE (reference sequence). The CDR3 runs 14 residues. This CDR3 is CASSFNSGRNTQYF. The CDR3, as DNA: TGTGCCAGCAGCTTCAACAGCGGGAGGAATACGCAGTATTTT.

V usage is TRBV18 and J usage is TRBJ2-1, with a weak D call TRBD2 (5 bases). Trimming took 2 bases from V and 9 from J, leaving 11 bases between them. Germline CDR1 is KGHSH and CDR2 is LQKENI. The CDR3 covers 13 residues. The CDR3 spells CASSPRTRSEQFF. The CDR3 nucleotides are TGTGCCAGCTCACCAAGGACTCGGAGTGAGCAGTTCTTC.

The chain joins TRBV18 to TRBJ2-1; D might be TRBD2 (5 bases). This CDR3 has 16 residues. Trimming took off 2 bases at V and 0 bases at J, with 11 bases between the two ends. CDR1 is KGHSH and CDR2 is LQKENI in the germline V gene. CDR3 coding DNA: TGTGCCAGCTCACCAAGGCTAGCTAGCTCCTACAATGAGCAGTTCTTC. Protein product: CASSPRLASSYNEQFF. Full variable domain (outside the CDR3, taken from reference TRBV18 and TRBJ2-1): NAGVMQNPRHLVRRRGQEARLRCSPMKGHSHVYWYRQLPEEGLKFMVYLQKENIIDESGMPKERFSAEFPKEGPSILRIQQVVRGDSAAYFCASSPRLASSYNEQFFGPGTRLTVL.

The V and J genes are TRBV5-1 and TRBJ2-6; TRBD1 matches 12 bases. Germline CDR1 reads SGHRS; CDR2 reads YFSETQ. CDR3 length equals 16 residues. Unmatched junction bases numbered 3, after V lost 4 bases and J lost 4 bases. This CDR3 is CASSRDRGQGANVLTF. CDR3 nucleotide sequence: TGCGCCAGCAGCCGGGACAGGGGGCAGGGGGCCAACGTCCTGACTTTC.

The chain recombines TRBV28 with TRBJ1-4, with D perhaps matching TRBD1 (5 bases). Germline V gives CDR1 MDHEN, CDR2 SYDVKM. The V and J ends lost 5 bases and 8 bases respectively, with 18 bases between them. The CDR3 runs to 15 residues. CDR3 residues: CASSIQGVGIEKLFF. The CDR3 nucleotides are TGTGCCAGCAGTATACAAGGGGTCGGTATAGAAAAACTGTTTTTT. The full variable domain, rest sourced from reference TRBV28 and TRBJ1-4, is DVKVTQSSRYLVKRTGEKVFLECVQDMDHENMFWYRQDPGLGLRLIYFSYDVKMKEKGDIPEGYSVSREKKERFSLILESASTNQTSMYLCASSIQGVGIEKLFFGSGTQLSVL.

V gene TRBV6-5 combines with J gene TRBJ2-3; TRBD2 aligns across 8 bases. The V and J ends lost 4 bases and 4 bases, in that order; junction bases with no gene match: 4. The germline V gene has CDR1 MNHEY and CDR2 SVGAGI. The CDR3 consists of 14 residues. CDR3 residues: CASSFLGGADTQYF. The CDR3 nucleotides are TGTGCCAGCAGTTTCCTCGGGGGGGCAGATACGCAGTATTTT.

This clone was recorded once. This chain joins TRBV7-6 and TRBJ2-3; possibly TRBD1 for D (6 bases). The CDR3 is made up of 16 amino acids. Looked up from germline, CDR1 is SGHVS and CDR2 is FNYEAQ. Trimming took 1 base from V and 3 from J, leaving 14 bases between them. The CDR3 nucleotides read TGTGCCAGCAGCTTAGTAGTGGACAGCATAACAGATACGCAGTATTTT. Its protein is CASSLVVDSITDTQYF.

This clone came up once. The V gene is TRBV15, the J gene TRBJ2-1, with D possibly matching TRBD2 (5 bases). V lost 4 bases, J lost 4 bases, and 14 bases lay in between. The CDR3 totals 15 residues. CDR1 and CDR2 (germline): LNHNV, YYDKDF (reference sequence). The CDR3 DNA reads TGTGCCACCAGCACAGGCCGGGGAGCGTACAATGAGCAGTTCTTC. Amino acid sequence: CATSTGRGAYNEQFF.

The chain is built from TRBV14 and TRBJ2-3; D gene ambiguous. From germline, CDR1 is SGHDN and CDR2 FVKESK. The CDR3 is 15 residues long. Trimming cost V 0 bases and J 5 bases, with 12 bases left between them. CDR3 nucleotides: TGTGCCAGCAGCCAAGATCGTCCCCCCCTAGATACGCAGTATTTT. It is translated as CASSQDRPPLDTQYF.

The J gene is TRBJ1-1, the V gene TRBV5-6, with 8 bases lining up with TRBD1. The CDR3 loop spans 15 amino acids. Germline V gene lookup returns CDR1 SGHDT and CDR2 YYEEEE. J gave up 1 base and V 0 bases, and 2 bases lay outside the gene matches. CDR3 nucleotides: TGTGCCAGCAGCTTGGTCGGACAGGGGAACACTGAAGCTTTCTTT. Translated, it gives CASSLVGQGNTEAFF.

The CDR3 DNA sequence: TGTGCCAGCAGTTTCGATCAGGGAACAGATACGCAGTATTTT. Residues: CASSFDQGTDTQYF. The rearrangement uses TRBV28 and TRBJ2-3; D might be TRBD1 (5 bases). V was cut by 3 bases and J by 3 bases, with 10 bases left in between. CDR1 MDHEN and CDR2 SYDVKM come from the germline V gene. CDR3 size: 14 residues.

V is TRBV1 and J is TRBJ2-4; the table calls TRBD2, which could not be checked here. TRBV1 is a listed pseudogene. This CDR3 has 14 amino acids. CDR3 sequence: CTSSHVTEGNIQYF. The CDR3 DNA reads as TGCACCAGCAGCCATGTGACGGAGGGAAACATTCAGTACTTC.

CDR3 region: CASSTSGSSYNEQFF. CDR3 bases: TGTGCCAGCAGTACTAGCGGAAGCTCCTACAATGAGCAGTTCTTC. The chain couples TRBV6-4 to TRBJ2-1; 8 bases fit TRBD2. The CDR3 is 15 residues long. Trimming cost V 5 bases and J 0 bases; bases outside gene matches: 3. Germline CDR1 reads MRHNA; CDR2 reads SNTAGT.

V gene TRBV19 combines with J gene TRBJ1-1; D is undetermined. The CDR3 contains 14 residues. V was clipped by 3 bases and J by 0 bases, with 8 bases between them. CDR1 is LNHDA, CDR2 SQIVND, per germline (reference sequence). The CDR3 DNA follows: TGTGCCAGTAGTATTACCGGGGTGAACACTGAAGCTTTCTTT. It translates to CASSITGVNTEAFF.